This TCR beta chain was captured by sequencing in a study of blood T cell repertoires in COVID-19. The table lists this clone with a count of one. The germline gives CDR1 SGHNT, CDR2 YENEEA. J gave up 6 bases and V 4 bases, and 10 bases lay outside the gene matches. CDR3 length equals 15 residues. In the original processing: Amplification with reference gene primers provided the estimates of nucleated cell counts. The repertoire was sequenced with immunoSEQ multiplex PCR; TCRdb's copy has only in-frame clones and lacks some. The DNA was the basis for D and trimming; V, J and clone size are from that table. The sample has about half a million clones, approximately 85% seen once; the top ten hold more than 3%.

This chain uses TRBV11-3 with TRBJ2-7; 9 bases match TRBD1. Sequenced material: peripheral blood. This sequence was found in a human donor in a cohort sampled during active COVID-19. CDR3 in amino acids: CASSSGGQGSAEQYF. In DNA, the CDR3 is TGTGCCAGCAGCTCAGGAGGACAGGGGAGCGCCGAGCAGTACTTC.